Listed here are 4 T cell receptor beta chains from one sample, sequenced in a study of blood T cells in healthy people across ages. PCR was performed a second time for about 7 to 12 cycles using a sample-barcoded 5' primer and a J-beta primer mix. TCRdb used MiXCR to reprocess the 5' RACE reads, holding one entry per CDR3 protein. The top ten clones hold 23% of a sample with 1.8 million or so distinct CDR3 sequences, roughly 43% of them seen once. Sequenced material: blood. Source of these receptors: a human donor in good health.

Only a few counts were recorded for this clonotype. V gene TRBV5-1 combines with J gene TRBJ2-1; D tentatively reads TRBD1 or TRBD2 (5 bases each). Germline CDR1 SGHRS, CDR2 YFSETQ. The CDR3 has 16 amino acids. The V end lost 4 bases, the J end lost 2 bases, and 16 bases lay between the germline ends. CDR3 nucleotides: TGCGCCAGCAGCCCCGGGGCCCTCAGTACCTACAATGAGCAGTTCTTC. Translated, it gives CASSPGALSTYNEQFF.

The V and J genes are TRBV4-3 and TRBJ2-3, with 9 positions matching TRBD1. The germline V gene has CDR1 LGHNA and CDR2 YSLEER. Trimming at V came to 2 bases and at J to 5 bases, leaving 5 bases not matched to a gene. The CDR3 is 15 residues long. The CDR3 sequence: CASSQTTGGRDTQYF. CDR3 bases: TGCGCCAGCAGCCAAACCACAGGGGGCAGAGATACGCAGTATTTT.

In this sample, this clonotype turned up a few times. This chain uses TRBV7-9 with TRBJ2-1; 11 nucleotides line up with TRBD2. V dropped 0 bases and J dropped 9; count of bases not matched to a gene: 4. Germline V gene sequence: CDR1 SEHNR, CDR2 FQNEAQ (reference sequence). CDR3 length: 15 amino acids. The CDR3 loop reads CASSLALAGDAEQFF. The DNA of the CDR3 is TGTGCCAGCAGCTTAGCACTAGCGGGGGACGCTGAGCAGTTCTTC.

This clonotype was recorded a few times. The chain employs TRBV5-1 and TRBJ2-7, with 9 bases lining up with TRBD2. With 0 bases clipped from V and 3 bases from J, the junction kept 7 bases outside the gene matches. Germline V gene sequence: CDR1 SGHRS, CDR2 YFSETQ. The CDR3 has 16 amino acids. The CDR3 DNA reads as TGCGCCAGCAGCTTGGCACTACGAGCGGGGGGCTACGAGCAGTACTTC. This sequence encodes CASSLALRAGGYEQYF. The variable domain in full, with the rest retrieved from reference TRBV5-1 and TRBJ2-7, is KAGVTQTPRYLIKTRGQQVTLSCSPISGHRSVSWYQQTPGQGLQFLFEYFSETQRNKGNFPGRFSGRQFSNSRSEMNVSTLELGDSALYLCASSLALRAGGYEQYFGPGTRLTVT.